The 5 T cell receptor beta chains reported below all come from one sample, sequenced in a study of T-cell memory formation after mild COVID-19. MiXCR was run by TCRdb on the 5' RACE reads, yielding one entry per CDR3 protein. The sample lists 200,000 to 250,000 distinct CDR3 sequences, roughly 9.4% occurring once. The sequenced sample was PBMCs or a T cell subset sorted from them (not recorded which). Receptors were obtained from a man in his late teens or twenties who had mild COVID-19 (a few samples of this study predate the infection). Cell type and time point are not known.

This clonotype has ten or more counts. The genes are TRBV12-3 or TRBV12-4 and TRBJ2-4; D is perhaps TRBD1 (5 bases). With 3 bases removed from V and 4 bases from J, the gap between germline ends came to 7 bases. The CDR3 is 13 amino acids. CDR3 nucleotides: TGTGCCAGCAGTTTGAACAGGAAAAACATTCAGTACTTC. Translated, it gives CASSLNRKNIQYF.

The J gene is TRBJ2-6, the V gene TRBV20-1; a weak D match, TRBD2 (6 bases). Germline CDR1 is DFQATT and CDR2 is SNEGSKA (reference sequence). V lost 5 bases to trimming and J lost 0 bases, with 14 bases between them. The CDR3 consists of 16 residues. The CDR3 DNA sequence: TGCAGTGCTGCCCCGGGAGACAGCTCTGGGGCCAACGTCCTGACTTTC. Protein sequence: CSAAPGDSSGANVLTF.

This clonotype was seen a few times. This chain links TRBV25-1 with TRBJ1-2; D call uncertain. The germline CDR1 and CDR2 sequences are MGHDK and SYGVNS. This CDR3 region has 13 residues. The V end lost 8 bases, the J end lost 1 base, and 11 bases lay between the germline ends. CDR3 nucleotides: TGTGCCAGCCAGACCTTAGATAACTATGGCTACACCTTC. It translates to CASQTLDNYGYTF.

This clonotype was seen ten or more times. The CDR3 loop is CASSYAPAGKSNQPQHF. In nucleotides, the CDR3 is TGTGCCAGCAGTTACGCTCCGGCCGGAAAAAGCAATCAGCCCCAGCATTTT. V gene TRBV6-6 combines with J gene TRBJ1-5; D uncertain. The CDR3 runs 17 residues. The V gene lost 2 bases and the J gene lost 1 base, with 15 bases spanning the gap. Germline V gene sequence: CDR1 MNHNY, CDR2 SVGAGI (reference sequence).

This clonotype has a handful of counts. The genes are TRBV6-1 and TRBJ2-1, with a weak D call TRBD1 (7 bases). V lost 7 bases to trimming and J lost 2 bases, with 18 bases between them. Germline V gene sequence: CDR1 MNHNS, CDR2 SASEGT. The CDR3 has 16 amino acids. CDR3 amino acids: CASISRGAGTYNEQFF. In nucleotides, the CDR3 is TGTGCCAGCATCTCCAGGGGGGCAGGGACCTACAATGAGCAGTTCTTC.